The 8 T cell receptor beta chains below were found in one sample sequenced in a study of blood T cells in healthy people across ages (dated by TCRdb to between 2015 and 2017). The library came from 5' RACE. Sequenced using an Illumina HiSeq 2500. A second 7 to 11 cycle PCR used a sample-barcoded 5' primer and a J-beta primer mix. In TCRdb, the public reads were trimmed at Q25 with fastp and aligned with MiXCR, with productive beta chains retained. Rows with one shared CDR3 protein collapse into an entry with the most common genes and DNA. Counted in this sample were 1.4 million to 1.5 million distinct CDR3 sequences; 42% of them appeared once. 7% to 9% of the sample is held by the ten biggest clonotypes. The sample comprised blood. The receptor set was obtained from a woman aged 18-29 years in good health.

The chain carries TRBV11-2 and TRBJ2-3; D might be TRBD2 (6 bases). Germline CDR1 is SGHAT and CDR2 is FQNNGV. Deletions cut 5 bases from V and 0 bases from J, with 12 bases between. The CDR3 covers 15 residues. The CDR3 loop reads CASSQGDWSTDTQYF. As DNA, the CDR3 is TGTGCCAGCAGCCAAGGGGACTGGAGCACAGATACGCAGTATTTT. The full variable domain, rest sourced from reference TRBV11-2 and TRBJ2-3, is EAGVAQSPRYKIIEKRQSVAFWCNPISGHATLYWYQQILGQGPKLLIQFQNNGVVDDSQLPKDRFSAERLKGVDSTLKIQPAKLEDSAVYLCASSQGDWSTDTQYFGPGTRLTVL.

This clonotype was counted a single time. The V and J genes are TRBV7-8 and TRBJ1-5, with 8 bases that match TRBD1. The CDR3 has 15 residues. Looked up from germline, CDR1 is SGHVS and CDR2 is FQNEAQ. V was pared by 8 bases and J by 2 bases, with 8 bases of the junction left unmatched. CDR3 DNA sequence: TGTGCCAGCCAAGAGCCGGGACAGGGCAATCAGCCCCAGCATTTT. It is translated as CASQEPGQGNQPQHF.

This chain uses TRBV5-1 with TRBJ2-7, with D maybe TRBD1 (5 bases). Germline V gives CDR1 SGHRS, CDR2 YFSETQ. V lost 4 bases to trimming and J lost 2 bases, with 13 bases between them. This CDR3 is built from 14 residues. In DNA, the CDR3 is TGCGCCAGCAGCCCCAGGGATTTGACCTACGAGCAGTACTTC. Translated, it gives CASSPRDLTYEQYF.

This chain uses TRBV9 with TRBJ2-1; 13 nucleotides align to TRBD2. This CDR3 has 19 amino acids. Germline loops: CDR1 SGDLS, CDR2 YYNGEE. Unmatched junction bases numbered 17, after V lost 4 bases and J lost 7 bases. The CDR3 DNA follows: TGTGCCAGCAGCCCCCGGACAAAAACTAGCGGGAGGGGTGAGAATGAGCAGTTCTTC. Its translation: CASSPRTKTSGRGENEQFF.

The chain uses TRBV5-8 and TRBJ2-7; D perhaps matches TRBD1 (7 bases). V was shortened by 7 bases and J by 1 base, with 15 bases between the two germline ends. Germline assignment: CDR1 SGHTS and CDR2 YDEGEE. The CDR3 runs to 14 residues. The CDR3 region is CASGGPGGSYEQYF. The CDR3 nucleotides read TGTGCCAGCGGGGGGCCAGGGGGTTCCTACGAGCAGTACTTC.

The chain joins TRBV3-1 to TRBJ1-1, with a weak D call TRBD1 (5 bases). The CDR3 runs 14 residues. The V gene lost 4 bases and the J gene lost 1 base, with 10 bases spanning the gap. Looked up from germline, CDR1 is LGHDT and CDR2 is YNNKEL (reference sequence). The CDR3 region is CASSRGSGNTEAFF. The CDR3 DNA sequence: TGTGCCAGCAGCCGGGGGTCCGGGAACACTGAAGCTTTCTTT.

This clonotype has just a few counts. The V gene is TRBV20-1, the J gene TRBJ2-3; D uncertain. CDR3 length equals 11 residues. Trimming removed 3 bases from V and 4 bases from J, with 5 bases in between. The germline V gene has CDR1 DFQATT and CDR2 SNEGSKA (reference sequence). The CDR3 loop is CSASSADTQYF. The CDR3 coding sequence is TGCAGTGCTAGTTCAGCAGATACGCAGTATTTT.

The chain links TRBV5-1 to TRBJ2-3; D is possibly TRBD2 (6 bases). From germline, CDR1 is SGHRS and CDR2 YFSETQ. The germline V and J ends were trimmed by 3 bases and 4 bases, with 21 bases remaining between them. The CDR3 sequence is 17 residues long. CDR3 DNA: TGCGCCAGCAGCTGGCCCTTGTGGGCGGGAAACTCAGATACGCAGTATTTT. Its protein product is CASSWPLWAGNSDTQYF.